This TCR beta chain was captured in a study of control samples from healthy donors and cancer patients. Sequencing used immunoSEQ multiplex PCR; TCRdb keeps in-frame clones, though not all of them. This table holds 22,000 or so clones, around 89% found once. Per the germline V gene, CDR1 is MNHEY and CDR2 is SVGAGI. Trimming cost V 3 bases and J 4 bases, with 12 bases left between them. This CDR3 is 14 amino acids long. The J gene is TRBJ1-2, the V gene TRBV6-5; no firm D call. The TCR was taken from a woman aged 55-70 years with head and neck cancer. Material: PBMCs. The CDR3 nucleotides are TGTGCCAGCAGTTATGGTGACAATGGCTATGGCTACACCTTC. Protein product: CASSYGDNGYGYTF.